These T cell receptor beta chains were read from a single sample in a study of molecular identifiers for immune sequencing clone quantification. MiXCR, applied by TCRdb to the PCR reads, yields one record per CDR3 protein. Of a few hundred thousand distinct CDR3 sequences listed, roughly 23% are singletons. Specimen: naive CD8+ T cells from blood, with Jurkat cell RNA spiked in. The receptors originated from a human donor in good health. Some libraries in this study had Jurkat cell RNA spiked in. Each CDR3 is given with its conserved first and last residue. A D gene is named only where the DNA matches it firmly. Size values are once, few and many counts, or a class for expanded clones, and some rows have none.

v_gene	abundance	d_gene	j_gene	CDR3aa	CDR3nt
TRBV30	many	.	TRBJ2-7	CAWNRLDYEQYF	TGTGCCTGGAACCGGCTAGACTACGAGCAGTACTTC
TRBV24-1	.	.	TRBJ2-1	CATSDHQGSDEQFF	TGTGCCACCAGTGATCATCAGGGGAGCGATGAGCAGTTCTTC
TRBV29-1	many	.	TRBJ1-1	CSVAGLIYTEAFF	TGCAGCGTGGCGGGACTGATTTACACTGAAGCTTTCTTT
TRBV5-6	few	TRBD1	TRBJ2-1	CASSPRTGAFYEQFF	TGTGCCAGCAGCCCACGGACAGGGGCGTTCTATGAGCAGTTCTTC
TRBV28	.	TRBD2	TRBJ2-7	CASSTGLAAYEQYF	TGTGCCAGCAGTACGGGACTAGCGGCCTACGAGCAGTACTTC
TRBV30	many	.	TRBJ2-5	CAWSPLAETQYF	TGTGCCTGGAGTCCACTTGCGGAGACCCAGTACTTC
TRBV27	.	TRBD1	TRBJ2-1	CASSRTGLPAESSYNEQFF	TGTGCCAGCAGTCGGACAGGGCTCCCGGCGGAAAGCTCCTACAATGAGCAGTTCTTC
TRBV11-2	.	.	TRBJ2-5	CASMDEGVMPQETRYF	TGTGCCAGCATGGATGAGGGGGTGATGCCACAAGAGACCCGGTACTTC
TRBV4-1	.	TRBD1	TRBJ1-6	CASSPGTGPSPLHF	TGCGCCAGCAGCCCAGGGACAGGGCCCTCTCCCCTCCACTTT
TRBV4-3	few	.	TRBJ2-5	CASSHHLQTDKTQYF	TGCGCCAGCAGCCACCACCTCCAGACAGATAAGACCCAGTACTTC
TRBV7-8	many	TRBD1	TRBJ2-4	CASSLLGQGALNLAKNIQYF	TGTGCCAGCAGCTTACTGGGGCAGGGGGCCCTAAACTTAGCCAAAAACATTCAGTACTTC
TRBV23-1	.	.	TRBJ2-7	CTSSRFPEINTYSYEQYF	TGCACCAGCAGTCGTTTCCCAGAGATAAACACTTATTCCTACGAGCAGTACTTC
TRBV15	few	TRBD2	TRBJ2-3	CATSSEIIAGSTDTQYF	TGTGCCACCAGCAGCGAGATTATAGCGGGATCCACAGATACGCAGTATTTT
TRBV6-2/TRBV6-3	few	TRBD2	TRBJ2-7	CASSYRASGSDYEQYF	TGTGCCAGCAGTTACCGGGCTAGCGGGAGTGACTACGAGCAGTACTTC
TRBV27	.	.	TRBJ2-2	CASSLGPNTGELVF	TGTGCCAGCAGCCTAGGACCCAACACCGGGGAGCTGGTTTTT
TRBV6-1	few	.	TRBJ1-1	CASSEASGLNTEAFF	TGTGCCAGCAGTGAAGCTAGCGGACTGAACACTGAAGCTTTCTTT
TRBV20-1	few	.	TRBJ1-5	CSARDGVRVSNQPQHF	TGCAGTGCTAGAGATGGGGTCAGGGTGAGCAATCAGCCCCAGCATTTT
TRBV7-3	many	.	TRBJ2-1	CASASGHNSYNEQFF	TGTGCCAGCGCAAGCGGGCACAACTCCTACAATGAGCAGTTCTTC
TRBV14	once	TRBD2	TRBJ2-7	CASSQDALAGGESYEQYF	TGTGCCAGCAGCCAAGATGCCCTAGCGGGGGGTGAGAGCTACGAGCAGTACTTC
TRBV12-3/TRBV12-4	.	.	TRBJ2-5	CASSLWGPPQETQYF	TGTGCCAGCAGTTTGTGGGGTCCCCCCCAAGAGACCCAGTACTTC
TRBV5-5	many	.	TRBJ2-7	CASSSTLGDYEQYF	TGTGCCAGCAGCTCCACCCTGGGGGACTACGAGCAGTACTTC
TRBV19	many	.	TRBJ2-7	CASSPTGYSYEQYF	TGTGCCAGTAGTCCTACGGGGTACTCCTACGAGCAGTACTTC
TRBV2	.	.	TRBJ2-3	CASTTGQGAPRGTDTQYF	TGTGCCAGCACCACAGGCCAGGGTGCGCCGAGAGGCACAGATACGCAGTATTTT
TRBV27	.	.	TRBJ2-2	CASKGGPEGTGELFF	TGTGCCAGCAAAGGAGGGCCGGAGGGCACCGGGGAGCTGTTTTTT
TRBV5-1	many	TRBD1	TRBJ2-7	CASSAGTGTYEQYF	TGCGCCAGCAGCGCCGGGACAGGTACCTACGAGCAGTACTTC
TRBV6-5	many	.	TRBJ2-5	CASSYGFPETQYF	TGTGCCAGCAGTTACGGCTTCCCGGAGACCCAGTACTTC
TRBV24-1	.	.	TRBJ1-2	CAADRLMYTF	TGTGCCGCCGACCGTCTAATGTACACCTTC
TRBV4-1	many	.	TRBJ2-7	CASSQGPSSYEQYF	TGCGCCAGCAGCCAGGGACCCAGCTCCTACGAGCAGTACTTC
TRBV12-3/TRBV12-4	many	TRBD2	TRBJ2-3	CASSPITGTSGSTDTQYF	TGTGCCAGCAGTCCCATCACCGGGACTAGCGGGAGCACAGATACGCAGTATTTT
TRBV19	.	TRBD2	TRBJ2-2	CASSTGTRTTGELFF	TGTGCCAGTAGTACGGGGACTAGGACTACCGGGGAGCTGTTTTTT
TRBV30	.	TRBD1	TRBJ1-3	CAWSFGTGGVGNTIYF	TGTGCCTGGAGTTTCGGGACAGGGGGCGTTGGAAACACCATATATTTT
TRBV7-9	.	.	TRBJ1-3	CASSSGPSGNTIYF	TGTGCCAGCAGCTCCGGCCCCTCTGGAAACACCATATATTTT
TRBV20-1	.	TRBD2	TRBJ2-7	CSARLPAGGDEQYF	TGCAGTGCTAGACTGCCAGCGGGAGGGGACGAGCAGTACTTC
TRBV6-2/TRBV6-3	many	.	TRBJ1-5	CASSSYQVSNQPQHF	TGTGCCAGCAGTTCATACCAAGTCAGCAATCAGCCCCAGCATTTT
TRBV15	many	TRBD1	TRBJ1-1	CATSRWDRGHTEAFF	TGTGCCACCAGCAGATGGGACAGGGGGCACACTGAAGCTTTCTTT
TRBV6-1	few	TRBD2	TRBJ2-7	CASKGPSGNSYEQYF	TGTGCCAGCAAAGGACCCAGCGGGAACTCCTACGAGCAGTACTTC
TRBV5-6	few	.	TRBJ2-7	CASSLGLGGEQYF	TGTGCCAGCAGCCTCGGTCTAGGGGGCGAGCAGTACTTC
TRBV7-9	.	TRBD1	TRBJ1-1	CACSTEQGLNTEAFF	TGTGCCTGCAGCACCGAACAGGGGCTGAACACTGAAGCTTTCTTT